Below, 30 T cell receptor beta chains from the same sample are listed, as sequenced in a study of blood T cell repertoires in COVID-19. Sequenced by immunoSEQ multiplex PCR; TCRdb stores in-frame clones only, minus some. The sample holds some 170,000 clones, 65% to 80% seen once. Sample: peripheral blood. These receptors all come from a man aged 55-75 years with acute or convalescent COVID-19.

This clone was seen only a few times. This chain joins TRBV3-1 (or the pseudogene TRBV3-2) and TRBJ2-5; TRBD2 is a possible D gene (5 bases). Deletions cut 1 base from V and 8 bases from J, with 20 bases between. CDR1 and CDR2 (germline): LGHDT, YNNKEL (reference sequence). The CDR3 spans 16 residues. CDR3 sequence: CASSQGAGGTRETQYF. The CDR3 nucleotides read TGTGCCAGCAGCCAAGGGGCCGGAGGTACTAGAGAAACCCAGTACTTC.

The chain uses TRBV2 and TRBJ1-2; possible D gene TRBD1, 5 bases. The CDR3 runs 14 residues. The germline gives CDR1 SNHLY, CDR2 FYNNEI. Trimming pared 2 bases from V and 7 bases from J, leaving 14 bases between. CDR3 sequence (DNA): TGTGCCAGCAGTGAACAGCTGGGAAGGGGTGGCTACACCTTC. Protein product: CASSEQLGRGGYTF.

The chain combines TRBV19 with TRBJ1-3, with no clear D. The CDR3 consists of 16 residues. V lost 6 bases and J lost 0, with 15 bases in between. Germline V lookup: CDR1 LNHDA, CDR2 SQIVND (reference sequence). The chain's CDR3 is CASSVLFRDSGNTIYF. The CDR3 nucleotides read TGTGCCAGTAGCGTCCTTTTTCGGGACTCTGGAAACACCATATATTTT.

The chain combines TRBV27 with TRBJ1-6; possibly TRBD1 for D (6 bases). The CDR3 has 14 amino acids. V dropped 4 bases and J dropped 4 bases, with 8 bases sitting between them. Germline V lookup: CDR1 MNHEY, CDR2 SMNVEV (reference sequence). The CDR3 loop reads CASSSGQYNSPLHF. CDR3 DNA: TGTGCCAGCAGTTCAGGACAGTATAATTCACCCCTCCACTTT.

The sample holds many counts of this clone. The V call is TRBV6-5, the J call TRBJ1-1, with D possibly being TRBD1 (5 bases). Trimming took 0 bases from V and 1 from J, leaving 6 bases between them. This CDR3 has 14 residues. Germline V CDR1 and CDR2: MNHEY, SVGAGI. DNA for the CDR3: TGTGCCAGCAGTTACTCCCAGGGGAACACTGAAGCTTTCTTT. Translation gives CASSYSQGNTEAFF.

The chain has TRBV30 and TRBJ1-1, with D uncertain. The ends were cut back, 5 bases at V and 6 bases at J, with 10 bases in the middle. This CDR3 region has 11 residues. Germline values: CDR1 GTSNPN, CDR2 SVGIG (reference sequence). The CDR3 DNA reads TGTGCCTGGCGGGGTGTGGCTGAAGCTTTCTTT. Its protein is CAWRGVAEAFF.

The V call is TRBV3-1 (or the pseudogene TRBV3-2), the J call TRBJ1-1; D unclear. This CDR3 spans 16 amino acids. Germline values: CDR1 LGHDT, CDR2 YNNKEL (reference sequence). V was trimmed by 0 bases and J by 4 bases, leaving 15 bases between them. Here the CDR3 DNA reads TGTGCCAGCAGCCAAGATCGTGGAGGGAGCGGCACTGAAGCTTTCTTT. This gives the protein CASSQDRGGSGTEAFF.

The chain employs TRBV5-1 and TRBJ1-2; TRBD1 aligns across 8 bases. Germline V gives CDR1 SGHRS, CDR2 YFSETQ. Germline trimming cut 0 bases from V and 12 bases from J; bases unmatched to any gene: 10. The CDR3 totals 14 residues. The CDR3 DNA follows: TGCGCCAGCAGCTTGGCAGGGGGCGAGCCGGGGGACACCTTC. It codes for CASSLAGGEPGDTF.

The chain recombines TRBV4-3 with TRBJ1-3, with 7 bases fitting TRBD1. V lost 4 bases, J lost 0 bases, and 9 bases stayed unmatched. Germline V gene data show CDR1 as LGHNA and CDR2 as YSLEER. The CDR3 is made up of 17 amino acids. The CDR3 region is CASSLFWDSNSGNTIYF. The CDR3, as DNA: TGCGCCAGCAGCCTCTTTTGGGACAGTAACTCTGGAAACACCATATATTTT.

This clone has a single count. The CDR3 reads CSVAGAGGQETQYF. CDR3 coding DNA: TGCAGCGTTGCCGGGGCAGGGGGCCAAGAGACCCAGTACTTC. The chain links TRBV29-1 to TRBJ2-5; TRBD1 aligns across 7 bases. V was clipped by 4 bases and J by 1 base; unmatched bases: 6. The CDR3 length is 14 residues. Germline lookup yields CDR1 SQVTM and CDR2 ANQGSEA.

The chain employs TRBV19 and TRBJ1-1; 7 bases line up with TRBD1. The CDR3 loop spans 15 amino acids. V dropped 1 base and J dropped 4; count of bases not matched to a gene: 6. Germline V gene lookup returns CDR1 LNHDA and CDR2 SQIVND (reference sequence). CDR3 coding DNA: TGTGCCAGTAGTATAGCCGCAGGGGGTGGCACTGAAGCTTTCTTT. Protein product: CASSIAAGGGTEAFF. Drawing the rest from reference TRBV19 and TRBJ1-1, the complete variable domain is DGGITQSPKYLFRKEGQNVTLSCEQNLNHDAMYWYRQDPGQGLRLIYYSQIVNDFQKGDIAEGYSVSREKKESFPLTVTSAQKNPTAFYLCASSIAAGGGTEAFFGQGTRLTVV.

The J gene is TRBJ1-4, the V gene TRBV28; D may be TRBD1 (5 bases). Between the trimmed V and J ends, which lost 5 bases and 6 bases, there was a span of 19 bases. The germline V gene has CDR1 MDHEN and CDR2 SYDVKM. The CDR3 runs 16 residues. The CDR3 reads CASSDYTGTSDEKLFF. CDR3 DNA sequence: TGTGCCAGCAGTGACTACACCGGGACTTCCGATGAAAAACTGTTTTTT.

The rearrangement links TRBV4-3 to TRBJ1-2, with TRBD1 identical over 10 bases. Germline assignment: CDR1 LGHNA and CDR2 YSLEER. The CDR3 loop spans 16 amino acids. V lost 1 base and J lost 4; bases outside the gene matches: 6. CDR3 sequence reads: CASSQGTGGLGYGYTF. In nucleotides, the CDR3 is TGCGCCAGCAGCCAAGGGACAGGGGGTCTTGGCTATGGCTACACCTTC.

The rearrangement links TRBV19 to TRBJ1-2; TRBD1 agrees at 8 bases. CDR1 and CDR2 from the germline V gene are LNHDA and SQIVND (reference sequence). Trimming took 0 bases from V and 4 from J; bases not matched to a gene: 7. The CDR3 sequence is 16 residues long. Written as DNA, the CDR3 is TGTGCCAGTAGTATAGATTTACTGGACAGGGTCTATGGCTACACCTTC. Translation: CASSIDLLDRVYGYTF.

CDR3 protein: CASSSTGVDYGYTF. CDR3 coding DNA: TGTGCCAGCAGCTCGACAGGGGTAGACTATGGCTACACCTTC. This chain uses TRBV7-8 with TRBJ1-2; TRBD1 matches 8 bases. Germline lookup yields CDR1 SGHVS and CDR2 FQNEAQ. V was clipped by 4 bases and J by 3 bases; unmatched bases: 4. The CDR3 has 14 amino acids.

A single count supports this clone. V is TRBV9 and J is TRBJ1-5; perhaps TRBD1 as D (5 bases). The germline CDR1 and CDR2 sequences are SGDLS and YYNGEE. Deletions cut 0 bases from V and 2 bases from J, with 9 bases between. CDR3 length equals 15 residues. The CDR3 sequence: CASSVASRGNQPQHF. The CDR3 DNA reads TGTGCCAGCAGCGTAGCAAGCAGGGGCAATCAGCCCCAGCATTTT.

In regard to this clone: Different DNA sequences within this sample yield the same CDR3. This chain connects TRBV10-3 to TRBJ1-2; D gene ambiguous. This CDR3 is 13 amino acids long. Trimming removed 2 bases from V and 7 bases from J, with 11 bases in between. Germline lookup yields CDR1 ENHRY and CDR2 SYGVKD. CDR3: CAISEGERGGYTF. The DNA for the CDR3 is TGTGCCATCAGTGAGGGAGAACGTGGTGGCTACACCTTC.

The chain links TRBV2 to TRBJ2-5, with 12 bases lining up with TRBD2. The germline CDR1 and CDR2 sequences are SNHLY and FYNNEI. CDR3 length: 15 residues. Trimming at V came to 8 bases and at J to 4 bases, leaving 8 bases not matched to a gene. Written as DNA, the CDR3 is TGTGCCAGCCAGCTACTAGCGGGGGGAAGAGAGACCCAGTACTTC. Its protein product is CASQLLAGGRETQYF.

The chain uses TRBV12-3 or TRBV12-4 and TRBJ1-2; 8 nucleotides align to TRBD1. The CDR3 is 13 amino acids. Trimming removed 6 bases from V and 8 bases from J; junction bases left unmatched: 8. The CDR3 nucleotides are TGTGCCAGCAGAGCCGACAGGGGCGGCGGCTACACCTTC. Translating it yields CASRADRGGGYTF.

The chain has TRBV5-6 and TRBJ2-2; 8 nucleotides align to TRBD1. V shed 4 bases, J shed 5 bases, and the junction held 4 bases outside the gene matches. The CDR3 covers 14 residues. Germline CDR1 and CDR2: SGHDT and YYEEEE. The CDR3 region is CASSPGQETGELFF. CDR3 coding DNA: TGTGCCAGCAGCCCGGGACAGGAGACCGGGGAGCTGTTTTTT.

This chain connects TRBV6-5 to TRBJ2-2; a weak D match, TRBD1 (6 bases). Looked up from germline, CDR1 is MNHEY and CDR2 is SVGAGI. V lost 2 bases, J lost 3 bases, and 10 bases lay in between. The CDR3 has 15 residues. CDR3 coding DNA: TGTGCCAGCAGTTACGACAGGCGATACACCGGGGAGCTGTTTTTT. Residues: CASSYDRRYTGELFF.

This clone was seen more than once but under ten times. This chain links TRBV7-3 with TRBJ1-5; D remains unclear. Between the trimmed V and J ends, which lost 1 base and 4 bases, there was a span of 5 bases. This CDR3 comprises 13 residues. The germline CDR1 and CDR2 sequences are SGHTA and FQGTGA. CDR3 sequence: CASSLSRNQPQHF. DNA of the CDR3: TGTGCCAGCAGCTTAAGCAGAAATCAGCCCCAGCATTTT.

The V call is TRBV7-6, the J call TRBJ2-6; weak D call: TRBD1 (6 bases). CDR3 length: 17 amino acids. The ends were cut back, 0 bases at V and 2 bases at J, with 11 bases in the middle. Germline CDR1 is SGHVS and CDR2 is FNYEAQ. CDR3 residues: CASSLANRVAGANVLTF. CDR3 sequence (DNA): TGTGCCAGCAGCTTAGCTAACAGGGTGGCTGGGGCCAACGTCCTGACTTTC.

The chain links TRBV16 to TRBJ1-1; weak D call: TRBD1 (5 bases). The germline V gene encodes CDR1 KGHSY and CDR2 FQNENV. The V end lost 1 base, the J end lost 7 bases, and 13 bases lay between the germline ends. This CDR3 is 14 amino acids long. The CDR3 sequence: CASSQFQGAVEAFF. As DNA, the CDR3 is TGTGCCAGCAGCCAATTTCAAGGGGCGGTTGAAGCTTTCTTT. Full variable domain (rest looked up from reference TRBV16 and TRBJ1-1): GEEVAQTPKHLVRGEGQKAKLYCAPIKGHSYVFWYQQVLKNEFKFLISFQNENVFDETGMPKERFSAKCLPNSPCSLEIQATKLEDSAVYFCASSQFQGAVEAFFGQGTRLTVV.

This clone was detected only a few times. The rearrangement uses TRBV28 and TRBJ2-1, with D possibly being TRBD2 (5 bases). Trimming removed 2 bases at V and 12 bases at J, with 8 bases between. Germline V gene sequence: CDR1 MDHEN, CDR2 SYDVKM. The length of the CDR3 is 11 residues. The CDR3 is CASSLKAGQFF. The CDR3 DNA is TGTGCCAGCAGTTTAAAGGCGGGGCAGTTCTTC.

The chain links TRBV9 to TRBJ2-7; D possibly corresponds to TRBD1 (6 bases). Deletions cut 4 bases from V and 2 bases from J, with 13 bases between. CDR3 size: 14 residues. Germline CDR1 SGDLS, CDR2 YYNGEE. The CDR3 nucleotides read TGTGCCAGCAGCCCAGAGGACAGTCCCTACGAGCAGTACTTC. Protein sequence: CASSPEDSPYEQYF.

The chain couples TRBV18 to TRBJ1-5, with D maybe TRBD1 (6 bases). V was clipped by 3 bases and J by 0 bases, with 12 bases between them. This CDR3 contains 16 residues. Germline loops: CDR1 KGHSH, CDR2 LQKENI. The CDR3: CASSPGAVNSNQPQHF. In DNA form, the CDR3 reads TGTGCCAGCTCACCGGGGGCAGTCAATAGCAATCAGCCCCAGCATTTT.

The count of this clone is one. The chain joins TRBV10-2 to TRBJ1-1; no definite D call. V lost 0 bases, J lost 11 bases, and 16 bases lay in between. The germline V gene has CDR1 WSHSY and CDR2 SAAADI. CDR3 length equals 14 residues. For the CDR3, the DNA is TGCGCCAGCAGTGAGTCGGGTCTTCAAATGAGGGCTTTCTTT. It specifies CASSESGLQMRAFF.

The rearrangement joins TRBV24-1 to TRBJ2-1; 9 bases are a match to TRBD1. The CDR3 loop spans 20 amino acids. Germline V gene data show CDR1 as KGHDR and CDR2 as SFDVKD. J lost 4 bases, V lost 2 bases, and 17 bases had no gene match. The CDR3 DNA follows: TGTGCCACCAGTGATTCGAATCCCCTAAACGGGACAGGGCTATACAATGAGCAGTTCTTC. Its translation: CATSDSNPLNGTGLYNEQFF.

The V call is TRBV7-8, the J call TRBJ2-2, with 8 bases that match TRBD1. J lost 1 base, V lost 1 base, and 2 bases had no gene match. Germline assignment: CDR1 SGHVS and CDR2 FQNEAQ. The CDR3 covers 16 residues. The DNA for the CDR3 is TGTGCCAGCAGCTTAGAAGGGACAGGGAACACCGGGGAGCTGTTTTTT. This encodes CASSLEGTGNTGELFF.